The T cell receptor beta chain under discussion was sequenced for a study of blood T cell repertoires in COVID-19. CDR1 is SGHNT, CDR2 YENEEA, per germline. V shed 0 bases and J shed 5 bases, with 5 bases lying between them. This CDR3 comprises 14 residues. Produced via immunoSEQ multiplex PCR; TCRdb's table is partial and in-frame only. Seen here are around 350,000 clones, around 90% observed once, and the top ten hold less than 3.5%. Sequencing was performed on peripheral blood. The chain links TRBV11-3 to TRBJ2-6; D not certain. This TCR was recovered from a human donor in a cohort sampled during active COVID-19. CDR3 nucleotides: TGTGCCAGCAGCTTAGATCCCTGGGCCAACGTCCTGACTTTC. It specifies CASSLDPWANVLTF.